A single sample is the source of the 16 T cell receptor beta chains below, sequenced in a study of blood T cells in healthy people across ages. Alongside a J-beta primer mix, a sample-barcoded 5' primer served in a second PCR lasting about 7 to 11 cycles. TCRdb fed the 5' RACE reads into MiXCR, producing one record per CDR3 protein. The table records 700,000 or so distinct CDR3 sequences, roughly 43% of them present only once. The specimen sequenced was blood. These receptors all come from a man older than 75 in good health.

The CDR3 DNA is TGCAGTGCTACCCTTAGCGGGACCTTGACAGATACGCAGTATTTT. Encoded protein: CSATLSGTLTDTQYF. The rearrangement uses TRBV20-1 and TRBJ2-3; 8 bases are a match to TRBD2. The junction had 9 bases not matched to a gene; V was cut back by 4 bases and J by 3 bases. This CDR3 comprises 15 residues. Looked up from germline, CDR1 is DFQATT and CDR2 is SNEGSKA (reference sequence).

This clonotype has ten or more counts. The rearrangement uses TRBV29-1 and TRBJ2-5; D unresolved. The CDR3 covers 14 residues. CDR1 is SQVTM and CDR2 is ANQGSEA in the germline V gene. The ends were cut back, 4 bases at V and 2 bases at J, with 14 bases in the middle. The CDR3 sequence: CSVGRAQYQETQYF. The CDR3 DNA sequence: TGCAGCGTTGGACGGGCCCAATATCAAGAGACCCAGTACTTC.

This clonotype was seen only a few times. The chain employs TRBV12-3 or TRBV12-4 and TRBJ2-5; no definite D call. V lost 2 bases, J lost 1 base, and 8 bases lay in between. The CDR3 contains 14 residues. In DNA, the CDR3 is TGTGCCAGCAGTTTACCTTACTCCCAAGAGACCCAGTACTTC. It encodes CASSLPYSQETQYF.

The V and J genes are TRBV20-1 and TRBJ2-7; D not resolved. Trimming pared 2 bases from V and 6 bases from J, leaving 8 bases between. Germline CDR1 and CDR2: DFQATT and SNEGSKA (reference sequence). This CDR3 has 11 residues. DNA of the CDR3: TGCAGTGCTAGAAAAGTTTCCGAGCAGTACTTC. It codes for CSARKVSEQYF.

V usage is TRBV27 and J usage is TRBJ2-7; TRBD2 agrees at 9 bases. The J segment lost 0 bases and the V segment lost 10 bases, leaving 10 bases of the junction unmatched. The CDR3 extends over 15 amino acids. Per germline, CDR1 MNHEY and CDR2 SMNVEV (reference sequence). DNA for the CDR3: TGTGCCATTCTTGGCACTAGCGGGTTCTCCTACGAGCAGTACTTC. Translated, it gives CAILGTSGFSYEQYF.

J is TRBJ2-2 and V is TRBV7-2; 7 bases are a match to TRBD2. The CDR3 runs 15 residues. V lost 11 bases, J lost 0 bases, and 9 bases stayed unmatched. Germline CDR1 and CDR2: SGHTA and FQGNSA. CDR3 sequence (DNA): TGTGCCCGCTCGCGGGGACTACCGAACACCGGGGAGCTGTTTTTT. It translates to CARSRGLPNTGELFF. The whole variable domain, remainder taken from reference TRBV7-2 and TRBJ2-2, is GAGVSQSPSNKVTEKGKDVELRCDPISGHTALYWYRQSLGQGLEFLIYFQGNSAPDKSGLPSDRFSAERTGGSVSTLTIQRTQQEDSAVYLCARSRGLPNTGELFFGEGSRLTVL.

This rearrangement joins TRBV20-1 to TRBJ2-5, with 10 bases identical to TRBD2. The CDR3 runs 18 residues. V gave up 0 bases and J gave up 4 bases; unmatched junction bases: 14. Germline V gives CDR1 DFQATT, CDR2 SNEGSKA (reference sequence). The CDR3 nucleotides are TGCAGTGCTAGAGATGGCGCTAGCGGGAGCGCTCGACCAGAGACCCAGTACTTC. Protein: CSARDGASGSARPETQYF.

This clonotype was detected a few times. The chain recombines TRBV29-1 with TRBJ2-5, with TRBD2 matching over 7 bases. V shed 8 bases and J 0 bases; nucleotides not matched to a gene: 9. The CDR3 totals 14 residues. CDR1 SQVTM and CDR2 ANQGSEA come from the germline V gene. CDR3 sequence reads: CSLTPAGHQETQYF. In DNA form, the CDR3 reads TGCAGCCTAACCCCAGCGGGGCACCAAGAGACCCAGTACTTC. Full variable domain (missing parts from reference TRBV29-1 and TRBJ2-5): SAVISQKPSRDICQRGTSLTIQCQVDSQVTMMFWYRQQPGQSLTLIATANQGSEATYESGFVIDKFPISRPNLTFSTLTVSNMSPEDSSIYLCSLTPAGHQETQYFGPGTRLLVL.

The CDR3 nucleotides are TGTGCCAGCAGTGAAACAGGGCCGTCGGGCGAGCAGTACTTC. It encodes CASSETGPSGEQYF. The chain links TRBV2 to TRBJ2-7; the D gene is possibly TRBD1 (6 bases). This CDR3 region has 14 residues. V lost 2 bases and J lost 6, with 14 bases in between. The germline CDR1 and CDR2 sequences are SNHLY and FYNNEI.

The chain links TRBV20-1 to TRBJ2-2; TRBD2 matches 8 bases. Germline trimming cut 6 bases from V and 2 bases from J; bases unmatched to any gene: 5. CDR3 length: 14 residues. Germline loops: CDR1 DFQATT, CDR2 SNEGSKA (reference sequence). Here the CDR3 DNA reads TGCAGTGCCTTTAGCGGGGTTAACACCGGGGAGCTGTTTTTT. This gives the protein CSAFSGVNTGELFF.

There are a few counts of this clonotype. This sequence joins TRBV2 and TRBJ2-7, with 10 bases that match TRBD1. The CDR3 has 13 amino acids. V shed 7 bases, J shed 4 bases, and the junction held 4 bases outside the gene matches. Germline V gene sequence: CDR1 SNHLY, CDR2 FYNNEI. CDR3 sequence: CASTRQGAYEQYF. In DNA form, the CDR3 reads TGTGCCAGCACACGACAGGGGGCGTACGAGCAGTACTTC.

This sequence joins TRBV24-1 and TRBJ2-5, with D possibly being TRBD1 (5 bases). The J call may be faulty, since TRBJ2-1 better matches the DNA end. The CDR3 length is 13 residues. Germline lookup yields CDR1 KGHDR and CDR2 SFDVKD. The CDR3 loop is CATSEGAQETQFF. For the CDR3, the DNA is TGTGCCACCAGTGAAGGGGCCCAAGAGACCCAGTTCTTC.

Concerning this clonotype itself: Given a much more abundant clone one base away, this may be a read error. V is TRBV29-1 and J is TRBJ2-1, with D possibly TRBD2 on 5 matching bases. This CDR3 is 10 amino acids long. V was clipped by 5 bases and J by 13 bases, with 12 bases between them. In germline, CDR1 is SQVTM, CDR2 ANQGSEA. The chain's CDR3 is CSVLRETQFF. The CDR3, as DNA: TGCAGCGTTCTAAGGGAGACCCAGTTCTTC.

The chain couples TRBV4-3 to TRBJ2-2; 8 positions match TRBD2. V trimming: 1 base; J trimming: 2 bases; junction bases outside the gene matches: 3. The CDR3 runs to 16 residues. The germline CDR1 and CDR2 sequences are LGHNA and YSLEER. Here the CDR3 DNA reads TGCGCCAGCAGCCAAGCTCTAGCGGGTAACACCGGGGAGCTGTTTTTT. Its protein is CASSQALAGNTGELFF.

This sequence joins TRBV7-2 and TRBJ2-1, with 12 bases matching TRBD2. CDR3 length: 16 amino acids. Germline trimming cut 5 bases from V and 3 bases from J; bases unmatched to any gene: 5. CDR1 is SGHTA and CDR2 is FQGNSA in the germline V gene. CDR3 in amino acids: CASSLLLAGGYNEQFF. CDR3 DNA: TGTGCCAGCAGCCTCCTACTAGCGGGGGGCTACAATGAGCAGTTCTTC.

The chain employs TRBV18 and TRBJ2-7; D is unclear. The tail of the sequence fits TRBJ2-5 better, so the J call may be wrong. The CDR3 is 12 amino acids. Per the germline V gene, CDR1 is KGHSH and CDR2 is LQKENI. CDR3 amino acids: CASSPKAETQYF. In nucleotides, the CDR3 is TGTGCCAGCTCACCAAAGGCGGAGACCCAGTACTTC.